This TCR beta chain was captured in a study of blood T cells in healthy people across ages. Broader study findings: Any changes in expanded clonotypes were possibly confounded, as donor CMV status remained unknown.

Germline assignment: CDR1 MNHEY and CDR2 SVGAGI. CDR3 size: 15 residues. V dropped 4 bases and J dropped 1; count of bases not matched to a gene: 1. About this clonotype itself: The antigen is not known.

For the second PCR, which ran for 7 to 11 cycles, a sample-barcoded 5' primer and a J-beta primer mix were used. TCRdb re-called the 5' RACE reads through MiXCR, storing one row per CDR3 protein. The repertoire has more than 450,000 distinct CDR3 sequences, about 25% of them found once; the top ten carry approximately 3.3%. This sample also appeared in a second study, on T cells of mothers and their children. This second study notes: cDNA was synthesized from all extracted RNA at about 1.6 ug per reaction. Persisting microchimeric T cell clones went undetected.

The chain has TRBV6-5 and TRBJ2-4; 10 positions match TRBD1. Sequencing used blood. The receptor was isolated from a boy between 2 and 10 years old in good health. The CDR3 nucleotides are TGTGCCAGCAGTTGGGGACAGGGGGCCAAAAACATTCAGTACTTC. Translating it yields CASSWGQGAKNIQYF.